Included here is one TCR beta chain sequence, with context. This clone's antigen is unknown. There are no base qualities to consult, and no much larger clone falls within one base. This record belongs to a study of vaccination effects on CD4 cells after COVID-19 (dated by TCRdb to between 2021 and 2024). About the investigation overall: Each participant got two doses of an mRNA SARS-CoV-2 vaccine, either BNT162b2 or mRNA-1273. The Oncomine TCR Beta short-read assay on an Illumina iSeq 100 was used to sequence cultures from other donors in the study. SARS-CoV-2 spike-specific CD4+ TCR repertoires were compared before and after mRNA vaccination in COVID-19 convalescent patients and in infection-naive vaccine recipients. The full study included around ten COVID-19 convalescent patients and a handful of SARS-CoV-2-naive healthy vaccine recipients. General study outcomes and caveats: The study was limited by a small number of convalescent patients and lacked early post-infection timepoints. Among healthy vaccine recipients, nearly all vaccine-induced clones were SARS-CoV-2 mono-reactive, and just 1 of 255 was cross-reactive with common cold coronaviruses. Both infection-induced and vaccine-induced clones contracted markedly at late post-vaccination timepoints, which is consistent with waning T cell responses.

V is pared back by 3 bases and J by 6 bases, with 11 bases lying between the germline termini. The germline V gene (reference sequence) yields LGHDT for CDR1 and YNNKEL for CDR2. Counted from cysteine to phenylalanine, this CDR3 has 13 amino acids. Only the CDR3 region is kept as DNA, spanning 39 bases read in frame from base 1. To identify antigen-specific CD4+ T cell clonotypes by their expansion, the ViraFEST assay first stimulated PBMC with viral peptide pools and then applied TCR sequencing. After around 11 days of culture, CD4+ T cells were isolated with the EasySep CD4+ T cell isolation kit. The absence of prior SARS-CoV-2 infection in healthy vaccine recipients was confirmed by negative nucleocapsid antibodies before and after vaccination. Some 2 million PBMC per well were cultured with 9 to 10 ug/ml peptides in IMDM containing about 5% human AB serum, about 10 IU/ml IL-2 and gentamicin. On days 3 and 7, half of the culture medium was replaced with fresh IL-2-containing medium. Unless noted otherwise, every peptide stimulation condition was cultured in triplicate wells. Using Ficoll-Paque Plus gradient centrifugation, PBMC were separated from whole blood and then either used fresh or cryopreserved at -140C. Overlapping peptide pools spanned the spike proteins of SARS-CoV-2 and the common cold coronaviruses HCoV-NL63, HCoV-OC43 and HCoV-229E. The QIAamp micro DNA kit was used to extract genomic DNA from the cultured CD4+ T cells.

Receptors were amplified or captured by the immunoSEQ multiplex PCR assay. DNA from the cultured, isolated CD4+ T cells was subjected to TCR beta CDR3 sequencing. The original methods were these. Non-productive TCR sequences were removed and reads were trimmed to the CDR3 region, keeping CDR3s of at least 7 amino acids. Antigen-specific clonotypes were identified using the MANAFEST web app by comparison of expansion in peptide wells against reference cultures. To be called positive, a clone needed expansion at FDR<0.05 compared with the reference and with all other wells, an odds ratio greater than 5, and a frequency greater than 0.1% in two replicate wells. A clonotype was defined as cross-reactive if the clonotype was significantly expanded both in SARS-CoV-2 spike wells and in at least one common cold coronavirus spike condition. CDR3 similarity was assessed by Levenshtein distance with the stringdist R package, and unrooted trees were built with ape in R 3.6.1. In its TCRdb copy, this immuneACCESS table keeps in-frame sequences only and misses some clones. Where compared with another copy, unresolved V genes explain less than half of these, and the others have no known cause. That table is the source of V, J and clone size, and D and trimming were worked out from the DNA. The table for this sample lists around 30,000 clones; roughly two thirds of them were counted only once. The ten top clones hold 28% of the sample.

The receptor was derived from a human donor who received a COVID-19 vaccine. The chain couples TRBV3-1 (or the pseudogene TRBV3-2) to TRBJ1-2; the D gene is possibly TRBD1, with 6 bases matching. The starting material was CD4+ T cells from PBMCs cultured with HCoV-229E spike peptides, obtained before COVID-19 vaccination. In light of the paper, this sample's cell subset or site label describes: HCoV-229E spike overlapping peptide pool stimulation. At the DNA level, the sequence is TGTGCCAGCAGCCACCTACAGGGCCATGGCTACACCTTC. It translates to CASSHLQGHGYTF.